This T cell receptor (beta chain) was sequenced during a study of cytomegalovirus exposure and HLA in healthy donors. Between the trimmed V and J ends, which lost 2 bases and 2 bases, there was a span of 3 bases. CDR1 MGHRA and CDR2 YSYEKL come from the germline V gene. The length of the CDR3 is 13 residues. This clone occurred a few times. Primers for the PCR totalled 60 Vbeta and 13 Jbeta. Assay: immunoSEQ multiplex PCR; the TCRdb copy retains only in-frame clones and omits some. Of approximately 100,000 clones listed, 69% were seen once; the top ten hold 1.2%. The sequence came from a female donor in good health and CMV-seronegative. V gene TRBV4-1 combines with J gene TRBJ2-2; D not certain. Input material: PBMCs. The CDR3 DNA is TGCGCCAGCAGCCAACCTAACACCGGGGAGCTGTTTTTT. This gives the protein CASSQPNTGELFF.